A selection of T cell receptor beta chains follows, all from one sample in a study of CD8+ T cells in alopecia areata. Assay: immunoSEQ multiplex PCR; the TCRdb copy retains only in-frame clones and omits some. The table has 90,000 to 120,000 clones, roughly 89% seen once. Sequencing used CD8+ T cells sorted from blood, obtained at week 24, from a patient treated with tofacitinib. Receptor source: a human donor with alopecia areata. Each CDR3 is given with its conserved first and last residue. D genes are given only for firm matches. Part of the rows lack a size; the others show once, few, many or a class for expanded clones.

>TRBJ2-1|TRBV27|NA|TRBD1
TGTGCCAGCAGTCTCACAGGGGGAAGGTACAATGAGCAGTTCTTC
CASSLTGGRYNEQFF
>TRBJ2-1|TRBV6-5|NA|TRBD2
TGTGCCAGCAGTTACTATAGCGGGGGGGTCTACAATGAGCAGTTCTTC
CASSYYSGGVYNEQFF
>TRBJ2-5|TRBV7-9|NA|NA
TGTGCCAGCAGCTTGGCTTGGGCAGGAGCCACTGAAGAGACCCAGTACTTC
CASSLAWAGATEETQYF
>TRBJ1-4|TRBV6-5|NA|NA
TGTGCCAGCAGTTCCCGTGTAACAACTAATGAAAAACTGTTTTTT
CASSSRVTTNEKLFF
>TRBJ2-3|TRBV5-1|NA|NA
TGCGCCAGCAGCACGGGACATATTAGCACAGATACGCAGTATTTT
CASSTGHISTDTQYF
>TRBJ1-5|TRBV4-3|NA|NA
TGCGCCAGCAGCCAAGACCACCCAGTAATGAATCAGCCCCAGCATTTT
CASSQDHPVMNQPQHF
>TRBJ1-5|TRBV27|NA|NA
TGTGCCAGCAGAGAGCTGGATAGCAATCAGCCCCAGCATTTT
CASRELDSNQPQHF
>TRBJ2-7|TRBV25-1|NA|NA
TGTGCCAGCAGTGAATATGGGCAGGGGTGGGGCGAGCAGTACTTC
CASSEYGQGWGEQYF
>TRBJ2-7|TRBV5-1|NA|TRBD1
TGCGCCAGCAGCCCTAGGACAGGGCAAAGCGAGCAGTACTTC
CASSPRTGQSEQYF
>TRBJ2-5|TRBV7-8|NA|TRBD2
TGTGCCAGCAGCCCACGACTAGCGGGGGAAGAGACCCAGTACTTC
CASSPRLAGEETQYF
>TRBJ2-5|TRBV5-6|few|NA
TGTGCCAGCAGCTTGGTCGGTAGCGAGACCCAGTACTTC
CASSLVGSETQYF
>TRBJ1-1|TRBV29-1|NA|NA
TGCAGCGTTGAGAGGACCCTTAACACTGAAGCTTTCTTT
CSVERTLNTEAFF
>TRBJ2-3|TRBV7-9|NA|NA
TGTGCCAGCAGCCCCCGAGGTGCTCCCGGCCATACGCAGTATTTT
CASSPRGAPGHTQYF
>TRBJ2-4|TRBV14|medium-sized|NA
TGTGCCAGCAGCCAAGATGCCGGGGGTGCCAAAAACATTCAGTACTTC
CASSQDAGGAKNIQYF
>TRBJ2-5|TRBV13|NA|TRBD1
TGTGCCAGCCACGGGACAGGAGAGACCCAGTACTTC
CASHGTGETQYF
>TRBJ2-1|TRBV28|NA|NA
TGTGCCAGCAGTTTCCCCGGACAGAACTACAATGAGCAGTTCTTC
CASSFPGQNYNEQFF
>TRBJ2-7|TRBV19|NA|TRBD1
TGTGCCAGTAGTATCGCCGGGACAGGGACCTACGAGCAGTACTTC
CASSIAGTGTYEQYF
>TRBJ2-5|TRBV19|NA|NA
TGTGCCAGTAGTATAGGGGCCGGGAGTGCGGAGACCCAGTACTTC
CASSIGAGSAETQYF
>TRBJ2-1|TRBV27|once|NA
TGTGCCAGCAGTTTCCCGGACAATGAGCAGTTCTTC
CASSFPDNEQFF
>TRBJ2-7|TRBV27|NA|NA
TGTGCCAGCAGTTTGCGAACAGGGCCCTACGAGCAGTACTTC
CASSLRTGPYEQYF
>TRBJ2-7|TRBV2|NA|NA
TGTGCCAGCCGGACACCTACCTACGAGCAGTACTTC
CASRTPTYEQYF
>TRBJ2-3|TRBV15|NA|NA
TGTGCCACCAGCAGAGATCGCGGGTCCCCAGATACGCAGTATTTT
CATSRDRGSPDTQYF
>TRBJ2-4|TRBV7-2|NA|NA
TGTGCCAGCAGCCCCAGCGACAGCTCAGCCAAAAACATTCAGTACTTC
CASSPSDSSAKNIQYF
>TRBJ1-1|TRBV6-6|NA|NA
TGTGCCAGCAGTTTAAGGGTTGTCGCTGAAGCTTTCTTT
CASSLRVVAEAFF
>TRBJ2-1|TRBV2|few|NA
TGTGCCAGCAGTGGGGTTGGCGGCAATGAGCAGTTCTTC
CASSGVGGNEQFF
>TRBJ1-1|TRBV5-1|NA|NA
TGCGCCAGCAGCCCGGGGGACGGGATAGACACTGAAGCTTTCTTT
CASSPGDGIDTEAFF
>TRBJ2-1|TRBV5-1|once|TRBD2
TGCGCCAGCAGCTTAGCGCTAGCGGTGTACAATGAGCAGTTCTTC
CASSLALAVYNEQFF
>TRBJ2-3|TRBV6-5|once|NA
TGTGCCAGCAGTTACTCGAGTCCCGCGGATACGCAGTATTTT
CASSYSSPADTQYF
>TRBJ2-5|TRBV4-1|NA|NA
TGCGCCAGCAGCCATGGCAGAGGGGGGATCCAAGAGACCCAGTACTTC
CASSHGRGGIQETQYF
>TRBJ1-2|TRBV4-3|NA|NA
TGCGCCAGCAGCCAAGACATGGGGGCGGGGATCCTTTATGGCTACACCTTC
CASSQDMGAGILYGYTF
>TRBJ2-1|TRBV30|NA|NA
TGTGCCTGGAGTGTAATCCGGGCATTCAATGAGCAGTTCTTC
CAWSVIRAFNEQFF
>TRBJ2-1|TRBV4-1|NA|TRBD1
TGCGCCAGCAGCCAAGAATCGGGACAGGGGGTCTATGAGCAGTTCTTC
CASSQESGQGVYEQFF
>TRBJ1-1|TRBV29-1|NA|TRBD1
TGCAGCGTTGAAGATCTTTTGGCAGGGGGCGCCTCCGGGGCTTTCTTT
CSVEDLLAGGASGAFF
>TRBJ2-7|TRBV5-1|NA|TRBD2
TGCGCCAGCAGCTTGGCCCAGGGGACTAGCTCCTACGAGCAGTACTTC
CASSLAQGTSSYEQYF
>TRBJ2-7|TRBV7-9|NA|NA
TGTGCCAGCAGCTTACAGGGGACGCCTCTCGAGCAGTACTTC
CASSLQGTPLEQYF
>TRBJ2-3|TRBV11-2|NA|NA
TGTGCCAGCAGCCGCTGGGGACGCGGGGATAGCACAGATACGCAGTATTTT
CASSRWGRGDSTDTQYF
>TRBJ2-5|TRBV7-9|NA|NA
TGTGCCAGCAGGACTATGCAGGAGACCCAGTACTTC
CASRTMQETQYF
>TRBJ1-1|TRBV4-2|NA|TRBD1
TGTGCCAGCAGCCAAAACAGGGGTTGGGCTGAAGCTTTCTTT
CASSQNRGWAEAFF
>TRBJ2-7|TRBV4-1|NA|NA
TGCGCCAGCAGCCAATTTCAAGGGGCCTCCTACGAGCAGTACTTC
CASSQFQGASYEQYF
>TRBJ2-3|TRBV4-3|few|TRBD1
TGCGCCAGCAGCCTAGGACAGGCCGGTGCAGATACGCAGTATTTT
CASSLGQAGADTQYF